This T cell receptor (beta chain) was documented in a study of blood T cell repertoires in COVID-19. Study at large: Sources were T cells, B-cell-depleted T cells, or PBMCs; the material itself was cDNA or gDNA.

Under the authors' procedure: From reference gene primer amplification, estimates of nucleated cell counts were derived. TCRdb's copy holds only in-frame clones and misses some; the assay was immunoSEQ multiplex PCR. That table is the source of V, J and clone size, and D and trimming were worked out from the DNA. Among 110,000 to 150,000 clones listed, roughly 84% were seen once. The V and J ends lost 5 bases and 5 bases, in that order; junction bases with no gene match: 9. CDR3 length: 15 residues. The germline gives CDR1 SGHAT, CDR2 FQNNGV. The chain combines TRBV11-2 with TRBJ1-2; 9 bases are shared with TRBD1. The material sequenced was peripheral blood. This receptor was taken from a man aged 55 to 70 with active or convalescent COVID-19. The DNA for the CDR3 is TGTGCCAGCAGCGTGCCGGGACAGGGAAGGTATGGCTACACCTTC. Translated: CASSVPGQGRYGYTF. The complete variable domain, with remaining parts taken from reference TRBV11-2 and TRBJ1-2, reads EAGVAQSPRYKIIEKRQSVAFWCNPISGHATLYWYQQILGQGPKLLIQFQNNGVVDDSQLPKDRFSAERLKGVDSTLKIQPAKLEDSAVYLCASSVPGQGRYGYTFGSGTRLTVV.